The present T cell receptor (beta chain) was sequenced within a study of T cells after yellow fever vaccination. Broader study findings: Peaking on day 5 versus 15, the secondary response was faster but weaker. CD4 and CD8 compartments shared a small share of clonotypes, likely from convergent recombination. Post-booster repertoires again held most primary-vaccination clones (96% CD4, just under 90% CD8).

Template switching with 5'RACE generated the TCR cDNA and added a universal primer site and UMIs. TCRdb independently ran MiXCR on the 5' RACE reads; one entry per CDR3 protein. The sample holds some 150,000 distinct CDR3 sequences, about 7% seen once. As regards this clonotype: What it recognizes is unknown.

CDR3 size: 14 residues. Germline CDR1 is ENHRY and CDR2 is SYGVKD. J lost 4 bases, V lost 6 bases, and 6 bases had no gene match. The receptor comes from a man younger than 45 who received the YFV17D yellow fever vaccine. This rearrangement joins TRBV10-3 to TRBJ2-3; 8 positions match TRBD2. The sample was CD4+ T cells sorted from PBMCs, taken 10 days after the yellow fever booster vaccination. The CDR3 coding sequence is TGTGCCATCAGGCGAGCGGGAGATCCAGATACGCAGTATTTT. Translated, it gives CAIRRAGDPDTQYF.